A selection of T cell receptor beta chains follows, all from one sample in a study of T-cell reconstitution after alpha-beta-depleted transplantation in children. Via MiXCR, TCRdb re-called the PCR reads, giving one row per CDR3 protein. The sample lists 600,000 to 700,000 distinct CDR3 sequences; approximately 14% were seen once. The sample was PBMCs, taken before TCRalphabeta/CD19-depleted stem cell transplant. These receptors were collected from a girl between 2 and 10 years old with congenital amegakaryocytic thrombocytopenia, due to receive a stem cell transplant. The CDR3 runs from the conserved cysteine through the conserved F or W. Fields, in order: J gene, clone size, V gene, D gene, CDR3 protein, CDR3 DNA. D genes are given only for firm matches. Size is stated for part of the rows, as once, few or many counts, or as a class when the clone is expanded.

TRBJ1-5 . TRBV30 . CAWSPGGYQPQHF TGTGCCTGGAGTCCCGGTGGCTATCAGCCCCAGCATTTT
TRBJ2-3 many TRBV7-9 . CASSLAVGGTDTQYF TGTGCCAGCAGCTTAGCGGTCGGGGGCACAGATACGCAGTATTTT
TRBJ2-7 many TRBV27 . CASSSPSRLVGSHEQYF TGTGCCAGCAGTTCACCCTCGCGCCTAGTCGGGTCCCACGAGCAGTACTTC
TRBJ2-7 many TRBV6-5 . CASSYGSGRGSYEQYF TGTGCCAGCAGTTACGGTAGTGGCAGAGGATCCTACGAGCAGTACTTC
TRBJ2-3 many TRBV11-2 TRBD2 CASSFVLAGTDTQYF TGTGCCAGCAGCTTCGTGCTAGCGGGGACAGATACGCAGTATTTT
TRBJ2-5 . TRBV2 TRBD2 CASSSIRLAGEETQYF TGTGCCAGCAGCTCTATTAGACTAGCGGGGGAAGAGACCCAGTACTTC
TRBJ2-1 many TRBV20-1 TRBD2 CSARLAGHNEQFF TGCAGTGCTAGGCTAGCGGGACACAATGAGCAGTTCTTC
TRBJ2-3 . TRBV20-1 . CSLLGAGWGTDTQYF TGCAGTCTCCTGGGAGCAGGTTGGGGCACAGATACGCAGTATTTT
TRBJ2-7 . TRBV6-1 TRBD2 CASSPGLAGGFFYEQYF TGTGCCAGCAGCCCAGGACTAGCGGGAGGCTTCTTCTACGAGCAGTACTTC
TRBJ1-5 many TRBV5-1 . CASSLGNDQPQHF TGCGCCAGCAGCTTGGGAAATGACCAGCCCCAGCATTTT
TRBJ2-7 many TRBV10-3 . CAISESGLSYEQYF TGTGCCATCAGTGAGTCTGGCCTTTCCTACGAGCAGTACTTC
TRBJ2-7 few TRBV12-3/TRBV12-4 TRBD1 CASSTGTGQYEQYF TGTGCCAGCAGCACCGGGACAGGGCAGTACGAGCAGTACTTC
TRBJ2-1 many TRBV10-3 . CAISEGGGPRYNEQFF TGTGCCATCAGTGAGGGTGGCGGGCCTCGCTACAATGAGCAGTTCTTC
TRBJ2-3 . TRBV7-8 TRBD2 CASSLSSGLYTDTRYF TGTGCCAGCAGCTTATCTAGCGGGCTCTACACAGATACGCGGTATTTT
TRBJ2-1 many TRBV27 . CASSPRTATSYNEQFF TGTGCCAGCTCCCCACGGACGGCAACCTCCTACAATGAGCAGTTCTTC
TRBJ2-2 many TRBV7-2 . CASREGGELFF TGTGCCAGCCGGGAAGGAGGGGAGCTGTTTTTT
TRBJ2-4 many TRBV20-1 . CSASWAEVGKNIQYF TGCAGTGCTAGCTGGGCGGAGGTTGGCAAAAACATTCAGTACTTC
TRBJ1-1 many TRBV7-9 . CASSLIGTPMNTEAFF TGTGCCAGCAGCTTAATCGGCACCCCTATGAACACTGAAGCTTTCTTT
TRBJ1-4 many TRBV20-1 TRBD1 CSARDRVTGSNEKLFF TGCAGTGCTAGAGATAGGGTGACAGGGTCGAATGAAAAACTGTTTTTT
TRBJ2-3 many TRBV10-3 . CAIGTPPGTQYF TGTGCCATCGGGACCCCGCCGGGTACGCAGTATTTT
TRBJ2-7 . TRBV20-1 . CSARTANTYEQYF TGCAGTGCTAGGACAGCGAATACCTACGAGCAGTACTTC
TRBJ2-5 . TRBV20-1 TRBD1 CSASTGGRETQYF TGCAGTGCTAGTACAGGGGGCAGGGAGACCCAGTACTTC
TRBJ2-1 few TRBV7-3 . CASSSDRNNEQFF TGTGCCAGCAGCTCCGACAGAAACAATGAGCAGTTCTTC
TRBJ2-6 few TRBV28 . CASRPPAGPPNVLTF TGTGCCAGCCGACCCCCGGCAGGACCCCCCAACGTCCTGACTTTC
TRBJ2-1 few TRBV11-2 TRBD1 CASSFGQGWGNEQFF TGTGCCAGCAGCTTCGGACAGGGATGGGGCAATGAGCAGTTCTTC
TRBJ2-7 . TRBV5-1 TRBD1 CASTLTGTGLGEQYF TGCGCCAGCACCCTGACCGGGACAGGTTTAGGTGAGCAGTACTTC
TRBJ2-7 few TRBV7-9 . CASSWTVSGDEQYF TGTGCCAGCAGCTGGACAGTGTCGGGGGACGAGCAGTACTTC
TRBJ1-4 many TRBV12-3/TRBV12-4 . CAILRVSLREKLFF TGTGCCATTCTTCGTGTCTCACTGAGGGAAAAACTGTTTTTT
TRBJ2-3 few TRBV20-1 TRBD2 CSAKDGLAGYTNTQYF TGCAGTGCAAAGGACGGACTAGCGGGATATACAAATACGCAGTATTTT
TRBJ1-2 few TRBV6-5 TRBD1 CASSSPRTGASYTF TGTGCCAGCAGTTCCCCGAGGACAGGGGCGAGCTACACCTTC
TRBJ2-5 many TRBV20-1 . CSAGTWGPQYF TGCAGTGCTGGGACATGGGGTCCCCAGTACTTC
TRBJ2-1 many TRBV10-3 TRBD2 CAISPSGTSYNEQFF TGTGCCATCAGTCCTTCCGGGACTAGTTACAATGAGCAGTTCTTC
TRBJ2-7 few TRBV9 TRBD2 CASSVRAGGTYEQYF TGTGCCAGCAGCGTACGAGCGGGAGGCACCTACGAGCAGTACTTC
TRBJ2-1 . TRBV5-1 TRBD2 CASSLAPHSSGAYNEQFF TGCGCCAGCAGCTTGGCCCCTCACTCTAGCGGGGCCTACAATGAGCAGTTCTTC
TRBJ2-3 . TRBV12-3/TRBV12-4 . CASSTHWGDTQYF TGTGCCAGCAGTACCCATTGGGGGGATACGCAGTATTTT
TRBJ2-1 . TRBV27 TRBD2 CASSPRGSGVHNEQFF TGTGCCAGCAGCCCCCGGGGTAGCGGGGTACACAATGAGCAGTTCTTC
TRBJ2-1 many TRBV5-1 . CASSTVRSSYNEQFF TGCGCCAGCAGCACCGTCCGCAGTTCGTACAATGAGCAGTTCTTC
TRBJ2-1 few TRBV20-1 . CSARPPQTTYNEQFF TGCAGTGCTCGCCCCCCACAGACGACTTACAATGAGCAGTTCTTC
TRBJ1-1 many TRBV20-1 . CSAMADTEAFF TGCAGTGCTATGGCGGACACTGAAGCTTTCTTT
TRBJ2-1 . TRBV7-6 . CASSLPKLGRGDNEQFF TGTGCCAGCAGCTTACCCAAATTGGGACGAGGTGACAATGAGCAGTTCTTC
TRBJ2-7 . TRBV2 . CASTGQGGEQYF TGTGCCAGCACCGGGCAGGGGGGAGAGCAGTACTTC